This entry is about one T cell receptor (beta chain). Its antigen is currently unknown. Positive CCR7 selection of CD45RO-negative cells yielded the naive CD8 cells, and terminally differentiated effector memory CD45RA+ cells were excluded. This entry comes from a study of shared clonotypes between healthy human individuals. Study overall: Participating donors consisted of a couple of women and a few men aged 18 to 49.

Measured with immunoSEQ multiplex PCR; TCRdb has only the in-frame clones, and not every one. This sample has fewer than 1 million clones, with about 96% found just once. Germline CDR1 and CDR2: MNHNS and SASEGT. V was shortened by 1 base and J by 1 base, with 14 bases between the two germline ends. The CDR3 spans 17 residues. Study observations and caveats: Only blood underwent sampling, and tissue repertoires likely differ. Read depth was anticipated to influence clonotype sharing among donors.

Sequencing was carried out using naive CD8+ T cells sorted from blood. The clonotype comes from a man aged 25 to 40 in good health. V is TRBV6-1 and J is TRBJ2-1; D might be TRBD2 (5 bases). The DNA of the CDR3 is TGTGCCAGCAGTGAAGAAGTTGGAGCGGTATCCTACAATGAGCAGTTCTTC. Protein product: CASSEEVGAVSYNEQFF.